Listed below are T cell receptor beta chains from one sample, sequenced in a study of CD8 T cells in ankylosing spondylitis. MiXCR, run by TCRdb on the 5' RACE reads, gives a single entry per CDR3 protein. Among around 490,000 distinct CDR3 sequences, about 5.4% were seen once, and the ten largest hold 3% to 4%. Sequencing input: blood, either unsorted or a sorted T cell fraction (not recorded which). The receptors stem from a male donor with ankylosing spondylitis. Each CDR3 is given with its conserved first and last residue. A D gene is named only where the DNA matches it firmly. Rows may omit the clone size; those that give it use once, few, many or a size class.

d_call j_call v_call clone_size cdr3_nt cdr3_aa
TRBD1 TRBJ1-1 TRBV6-1 NA TGTGCCAGATCCCCGCGGAGGGGGCGACAGGGGCTGAACACTGAAGCTTTCTTT CARSPRRGRQGLNTEAFF
NA TRBJ2-1 TRBV6-2/TRBV6-3 NA TGTGCCAGCATCGATCCGGGACCGCGCAATGAGCAGTTCTTC CASIDPGPRNEQFF
NA TRBJ1-1 TRBV5-1 many TGCGCCAGCAAAACGAGCCCGGGGAACACTGAAGCTTTCTTT CASKTSPGNTEAFF
NA TRBJ1-1 TRBV18 few TGTGCCAGCTCGCGGGACAAATACACTGAAGCTTTCTTT CASSRDKYTEAFF
NA TRBJ1-2 TRBV4-3 many TGCGCCAGCAGCCAAGATACAGGGCTTATATATGGCTACACCTTC CASSQDTGLIYGYTF
TRBD1 TRBJ2-7 TRBV7-3 NA TGTGCCAGCAGCTTATTCGGACAGGGCCCGACAACCACCTACGAGCAGTACTTC CASSLFGQGPTTTYEQYF
NA TRBJ2-1 TRBV5-1 many TGCGCCAGCAGCTTGGGCCCACTTATTGTCGATGAGCAGTTCTTC CASSLGPLIVDEQFF
NA TRBJ2-3 TRBV20-1 NA TGCAGTGCTAGCCCCCCTAGGGATACGCAGTATTTT CSASPPRDTQYF
NA TRBJ2-7 TRBV7-2 NA TGTGCCAGCAGCCCACTCATCGGCGCAGGGTTAAACTTC CASSPLIGAGLNF
TRBD2 TRBJ2-7 TRBV10-3 many TGTGCCATCGGGCGTGCCGGGACTAGCGGTTACGAGCAGTACTTC CAIGRAGTSGYEQYF
TRBD2 TRBJ2-1 TRBV4-2 NA TGTGCCAGCAGCCCTTTGTTCAAGCTAGCGGGAGGGCCAGTGGACGAGCAGTTCTTC CASSPLFKLAGGPVDEQFF
NA TRBJ1-5 TRBV10-3 many TGTGCCATCGGCGGGGATACCAATCAGCCCCAGCATTTT CAIGGDTNQPQHF
NA TRBJ1-1 TRBV7-2 many TGTGCCAGCAGCTTAGGGGGAATAGGTCCTGAAGCTTTCTTT CASSLGGIGPEAFF
NA TRBJ1-2 TRBV7-2 many TGTGCCAGCAGCTTACTAGGACCTGGCTACACCTTC CASSLLGPGYTF
NA TRBJ2-5 TRBV28 many TGTGCCAGCTCCCTGAGGGGGAGGTTTAGGGAGACCCAGTACTTC CASSLRGRFRETQYF
TRBD1 TRBJ1-2 TRBV12-3/TRBV12-4 many TGTGCCAGCACCATACAGGGGTATGGCTACACCTTC CASTIQGYGYTF
NA TRBJ1-2 TRBV20-1 few TGCAGTGCTAGCCGGGACTTTGACCGCTATGGCTACACCTTC CSASRDFDRYGYTF
NA TRBJ2-5 TRBV11-3 few TGTGCCAGCAGCGCCGACGGGCAAGAGACCCAGTACTTC CASSADGQETQYF
TRBD2 TRBJ2-3 TRBV4-1 NA TGCGCCAGCAGCCATCGGACTAGGATAGATACGCAGTATTTT CASSHRTRIDTQYF
NA TRBJ1-1 TRBV29-1 many TGCAGCACCGAAGGGCCGGCGGGAAGGGCTGAAGCTTTCTTT CSTEGPAGRAEAFF
TRBD2 TRBJ2-7 TRBV20-1 many TGCAGTGCTAGGTTAGCGGGAGGGCAGGAGCAGTACTTC CSARLAGGQEQYF
NA TRBJ2-2 TRBV6-2/TRBV6-3 many TGTGCCAGCATCTGGCAGTGGGGAACCGGGGAGCTGTTTTTT CASIWQWGTGELFF
NA TRBJ1-5 TRBV10-3 many TGTGCCATCAGTGAAACAGGGAATCGGCCCCAGCATTTT CAISETGNRPQHF
NA TRBJ2-1 TRBV7-9 NA TGTGCCAGCAGCTTAGGGTTCAGGAGCTCCTACAATGAGCAGTTCTTC CASSLGFRSSYNEQFF
TRBD2 TRBJ2-5 TRBV6-1 few TGTGCCAGCAGTCCCCGGGGGGAGCCGGGAGAGACCCAGTACTTC CASSPRGEPGETQYF
TRBD1 TRBJ2-7 TRBV12-3/TRBV12-4 NA TGTGCCAGCAGTTACAGGGGGCTCCTAGGGCAGTACTTC CASSYRGLLGQYF
NA TRBJ1-6 TRBV7-2 few TGTGCCAGCAGCTTAGCCAGGAATTCACCCCTCCACTTT CASSLARNSPLHF
TRBD2 TRBJ2-2 TRBV11-2 many TGTGCCAGCAGCAAGAAGGCCGGGGGGACGAACACCGGGGAGCTGTTTTTT CASSKKAGGTNTGELFF
NA TRBJ2-6 TRBV24-1 few TGTGCCACCAGTGATTCGTCGGCAGCCCACGGAGCCAACGTCCTGACTTTC CATSDSSAAHGANVLTF
NA TRBJ1-3 TRBV7-2 many TGTGCCAGCAGCGAAAGACCGGGGAACGGTGGAAACACCATATATTTT CASSERPGNGGNTIYF
TRBD1 TRBJ2-7 TRBV5-1 many TGCGCCAGCAGCGGTACCGGGACAGGGTTCAACGAGCAGTACTTC CASSGTGTGFNEQYF
TRBD1 TRBJ2-2 TRBV6-1 many TGTGCCAGCGGCAAGACAGGGGCCACCGGGGAGCTGTTTTTT CASGKTGATGELFF
TRBD1 TRBJ2-7 TRBV29-1 many TGCAGCGTTCTGGGACAGACCTACGAGCAGTACTTC CSVLGQTYEQYF
NA TRBJ2-5 TRBV20-1 many TGCAGTGCTAGACTCATTGAGACCCAGTACTTC CSARLIETQYF
TRBD2 TRBJ2-1 TRBV29-1 NA TGCAGCGTTAGCGGGAGATTTGCTTGGGGGCAGTTCTTC CSVSGRFAWGQFF
NA TRBJ2-3 TRBV29-1 many TGCAGCGGCCAGAGGGGAAACACAGATACGCAGTATTTT CSGQRGNTDTQYF
TRBD2 TRBJ2-1 TRBV5-1 many TGCGCCAGCAGCTTTGTAGCGGGTCCCATCAATGAGCAGTTCTTC CASSFVAGPINEQFF
TRBD2 TRBJ2-1 TRBV5-1 many TGCGCCAGCAGCTTTACTAGGACTAGCGGGAGCCACGTCGGTGAGCAGTTCTTC CASSFTRTSGSHVGEQFF
NA TRBJ1-6 TRBV7-9 many TGTGCCAGCAGCTTGGGTAGGGCACCCCTCCACTTT CASSLGRAPLHF
NA TRBJ1-4 TRBV29-1 many TGCAGCGTATCCGGGACTGGCTCTGAAAAACTGTTTTTT CSVSGTGSEKLFF
NA TRBJ2-7 TRBV28 many TGTGCCAGCAGTTTGCCCGTGACAGGATCCTACGAGCAGTACTTC CASSLPVTGSYEQYF
NA TRBJ1-2 TRBV3-1 many TGTGCCAGCAGCCCTCAGGGGAAGGACTATGGCTACACCTTC CASSPQGKDYGYTF
NA TRBJ2-7 TRBV5-1 NA TGCGCCAGCAGCTGGGGGGACGAGCAGTACTTC CASSWGDEQYF
NA TRBJ2-4 TRBV20-1 many TGCAGTGCTAGAAAACCTGCAGGGGACATTCAGTACTTC CSARKPAGDIQYF
NA TRBJ1-4 TRBV4-3 many TGCGCCAGCAGCCAAGCGACGTGGTATGAAAAACTGTTTTTT CASSQATWYEKLFF
NA TRBJ1-3 TRBV29-1 many TGCAGCGTTGGCCTCGGGGGAAACACCATATATTTT CSVGLGGNTIYF
TRBD2 TRBJ2-7 TRBV3-1 many TGTGCCAGCAGCCACGGGCCCGGGACTATCTACTTC CASSHGPGTIYF
TRBD1 TRBJ2-1 TRBV5-1 many TGCGCCAGCAGCGCCGACAGGGGTCATGAGCAGTTCTTC CASSADRGHEQFF
NA TRBJ1-1 TRBV5-1 many TGCGCCAGCAGCCTGGGGGCCCACACTGAAGCTTTCTTT CASSLGAHTEAFF
NA TRBJ1-4 TRBV7-2 few TGTGCCAGCAGTTTCGGGTATGGGGAAAAACTGTTTTTT CASSFGYGEKLFF
NA TRBJ1-1 TRBV5-1 many TGCGCCAGCAGCCCTTTGAGTGTGAGATACACTGAAGCTTTCTTT CASSPLSVRYTEAFF
NA TRBJ1-1 TRBV7-9 many TGTGCCAGCAGCTTATGGGGTCGACAGGAGGGTATGGCTTTCTTT CASSLWGRQEGMAFF
NA TRBJ1-1 TRBV10-3 many TGTGCCATCAGGGGAAGGGAGGGGAACACTGAAGCTTTCTTT CAIRGREGNTEAFF
NA TRBJ2-3 TRBV4-3 few TGCGCCAGCAGCCAGGGTTCGTCTACAGATACGCAGTATTTT CASSQGSSTDTQYF
NA TRBJ1-1 TRBV6-6 many TGTGCCAGCAGTTTGACAGGTTCTGAAGCTTTCTTT CASSLTGSEAFF
NA TRBJ1-2 TRBV29-1 many TGCAGCGTTGAAGATCAGACCGAGACCTATGGCTACACCTTC CSVEDQTETYGYTF
NA TRBJ2-1 TRBV30 many TGTGCCTGGAGGGTAGGGGCGGCCTCCTACAATGAGCAGTTCTTC CAWRVGAASYNEQFF
NA TRBJ2-4 TRBV4-3 many TGCGCCAGCAGCCAAGAACTACGTGCGGGGGCAACCTTC CASSQELRAGATF
TRBD1 TRBJ2-2 TRBV10-3 many TGTGCCATCAGTGTTGAGGGGGCCGGCACCGGGGAGCTGTTTTTT CAISVEGAGTGELFF